The next 25 T cell receptor beta chains were all read from a single sample in a study of control samples from healthy donors and cancer patients. Some clones are missing from TCRdb's copy, which holds only in-frame ones; the method was immunoSEQ multiplex PCR. The sample lists some 140,000 clones, roughly 92% occurring once. The sample comprised blood. Source of these receptors: a man aged 25-45 years in good health.

This chain links TRBV6-1 with TRBJ2-3; 16 bases map to TRBD2. V shed 4 bases, J shed 7 bases, and the junction held 11 bases outside the gene matches. The CDR3 runs 18 residues. Germline values: CDR1 MNHNS, CDR2 SASEGT. The CDR3 region has the DNA TGTGCCAGCAGTGGGGGCCCGGGACTAGCGGGAGGGCCGAATACGCAGTATTTT. Translating it yields CASSGGPGLAGGPNTQYF.

The chain has TRBV28 and TRBJ2-2, with D uncertain. CDR3 length equals 15 residues. Germline V gene data show CDR1 as MDHEN and CDR2 as SYDVKM. V lost 3 bases and J 1 base, leaving 9 bases between the germline ends. This CDR3 reads CASSFVTMNTGELFF. CDR3 DNA: TGTGCCAGCAGTTTCGTAACGATGAACACCGGGGAGCTGTTTTTT.

V usage is TRBV7-6 and J usage is TRBJ2-3, with no clear D. CDR3 length: 15 amino acids. The V and J ends lost 5 bases and 0 bases respectively, with 12 bases between them. Germline lookup yields CDR1 SGHVS and CDR2 FNYEAQ. CDR3 DNA sequence: TGTGCCAGCAGCACTTACGCCGACAGCACAGATACGCAGTATTTT. Encoded protein: CASSTYADSTDTQYF.

The rearrangement uses TRBV28 and TRBJ2-1; the match to TRBD2 covers 10 bases. The CDR3 totals 15 residues. CDR1 and CDR2 (germline): MDHEN, SYDVKM. After removal of 7 bases from V and 6 bases from J, the junction contained 9 bases not matched to a gene. The CDR3 here is CASNTPGLATNEQFF. The CDR3, as DNA: TGTGCCAGCAACACACCGGGACTAGCGACCAATGAGCAGTTCTTC.

The CDR3 DNA reads as TGTGCCAGTAGTATTCTCCAGGGCCGGTATGGCTACACCTTC. Its protein product is CASSILQGRYGYTF. V usage is TRBV19 and J usage is TRBJ1-2, with a possible D match to TRBD1 (5 bases). Trimming cost V 3 bases and J 5 bases, with 13 bases left between them. CDR1 is LNHDA and CDR2 is SQIVND in the germline V gene (reference sequence). The CDR3 is made up of 14 amino acids.

The V gene is TRBV29-1, the J gene TRBJ2-7; TRBD2 matches 9 bases. The CDR3 is 13 residues long. CDR1 is SQVTM and CDR2 is ANQGSEA in the germline V gene. The V and J ends lost 7 bases and 3 bases, in that order; junction bases with no gene match: 7. In DNA, the CDR3 is TGCAGCGCTGTTAGCGGGAGCATCTACGAGCAGTACTTC. Amino acid sequence: CSAVSGSIYEQYF.

The V gene is TRBV28, the J gene TRBJ2-7; no clear D gene. Trimming took 6 bases from V and 7 from J, leaving 19 bases between them. Germline V gene data show CDR1 as MDHEN and CDR2 as SYDVKM. This CDR3 has 14 amino acids. The CDR3 loop is CASSALGLTQEQYF. Here the CDR3 DNA reads TGTGCCAGCAGCGCTTTGGGCCTGACACAAGAGCAGTACTTC. Together with reference TRBV28 and TRBJ2-7, the CDR3 gives the full variable domain: DVKVTQSSRYLVKRTGEKVFLECVQDMDHENMFWYRQDPGLGLRLIYFSYDVKMKEKGDIPEGYSVSREKKERFSLILESASTNQTSMYLCASSALGLTQEQYFGPGTRLTVT.

CDR3 DNA: TGTGCCAGCAGCCATTCGATAAGATTCGCCGGGGAGCTGTTTTTT. Protein sequence: CASSHSIRFAGELFF. J is TRBJ2-2 and V is TRBV3-1 (or the pseudogene TRBV3-2); no definite D call. V dropped 3 bases and J dropped 6 bases, with 14 bases sitting between them. There are 15 residues in the CDR3. Looked up from germline, CDR1 is LGHDT and CDR2 is YNNKEL (reference sequence).

The V gene is TRBV4-1, the J gene TRBJ1-2; D call uncertain. Germline lookup yields CDR1 MGHRA and CDR2 YSYEKL. Deletions cut 1 base from V and 7 bases from J, with 10 bases between. CDR3 length: 13 amino acids. In DNA form, the CDR3 reads TGCGCCAGCAGCCAAGTTTCGGGTCTTGGCTACACCTTC. The encoded protein is CASSQVSGLGYTF.

The chain is built from TRBV5-4 and TRBJ2-2, with 9 bases identical to TRBD1. Trimming cost V 4 bases and J 4 bases; bases outside gene matches: 8. This CDR3 has 16 amino acids. Looked up from germline, CDR1 is SGHNT and CDR2 is YYREEE (reference sequence). CDR3 in amino acids: CASSITGGGSTGELFF. In nucleotides, the CDR3 is TGTGCCAGCAGCATAACAGGGGGCGGGAGCACCGGGGAGCTGTTTTTT. The complete variable domain, with remaining parts taken from reference TRBV5-4 and TRBJ2-2, reads ETGVTQSPTHLIKTRGQQVTLRCSSQSGHNTVSWYQQALGQGPQFIFQYYREEENGRGNFPPRFSGLQFPNYSSELNVNALELDDSALYLCASSITGGGSTGELFFGEGSRLTVL.

The chain links TRBV29-1 to TRBJ2-1; D possibly matches TRBD1 or TRBD2 (5 bases each). CDR3 length equals 14 residues. V was pared by 7 bases and J by 0 bases, with 13 bases between. Looked up from germline, CDR1 is SQVTM and CDR2 is ANQGSEA. In DNA, the CDR3 is TGCAGCGCCTGGGACCCTAGCTCCTACAATGAGCAGTTCTTC. It translates to CSAWDPSSYNEQFF.

The chain couples TRBV6-4 to TRBJ2-1; D is unclear. The V gene lost 3 bases and the J gene lost 1 base, with 4 bases spanning the gap. The CDR3 covers 13 residues. Looked up from germline, CDR1 is MRHNA and CDR2 is SNTAGT. The CDR3 nucleotides are TGTGCCAGCAGTGAGGATTCCTACAATGAGCAGTTCTTC. As protein: CASSEDSYNEQFF.

The chain is built from TRBV19 and TRBJ2-6; 8 nucleotides match TRBD1. The CDR3 loop spans 19 amino acids. CDR1 is LNHDA, CDR2 SQIVND, per germline (reference sequence). The V segment lost 6 bases and the J segment 0 bases; nucleotides outside the gene matches: 13. CDR3 amino acids: CASRSYPDRDISGANVLTF. The CDR3 nucleotides are TGTGCCAGTAGGAGCTACCCGGACAGGGATATCTCTGGGGCCAACGTCCTGACTTTC.

This clone was counted a single time. CDR3 sequence (DNA): TGTGCCAGCAGCCCGATAAATAGGGCTAGTAAGGGAGATGATTACGAGCAGTACTTC. Protein product: CASSPINRASKGDDYEQYF. The chain is built from TRBV11-2 and TRBJ2-7; tentative D call: TRBD2 (5 bases). The germline V gene has CDR1 SGHAT and CDR2 FQNNGV. Deletions cut 5 bases from V and 4 bases from J, with 30 bases between. The CDR3 is made up of 19 amino acids. The full variable domain, rest sourced from reference TRBV11-2 and TRBJ2-7, is EAGVAQSPRYKIIEKRQSVAFWCNPISGHATLYWYQQILGQGPKLLIQFQNNGVVDDSQLPKDRFSAERLKGVDSTLKIQPAKLEDSAVYLCASSPINRASKGDDYEQYFGPGTRLTVT.

CDR3 residues: CASSYTGRGDNSPLHF. As DNA, the CDR3 is TGTGCCAGCAGTTACACCGGACGAGGGGATAATTCACCCCTCCACTTT. The chain uses TRBV6-5 and TRBJ1-6; perhaps TRBD1 as D (5 bases). The CDR3 is 16 amino acids. V gave up 2 bases and J gave up 5 bases, with 13 bases separating them. Germline values: CDR1 MNHEY, CDR2 SVGAGI.

This chain uses TRBV11-3 with TRBJ1-2, with D possibly matching TRBD1 (5 bases). Trimming removed 1 base from V and 2 bases from J, with 11 bases in between. The germline V gene encodes CDR1 SGHNT and CDR2 YENEEA. The CDR3 extends over 15 amino acids. CDR3 loop: CASSLAWTLNYGYTF. Here the CDR3 DNA reads TGTGCCAGCAGCTTAGCTTGGACACTGAACTATGGCTACACCTTC.

The chain recombines TRBV11-2 with TRBJ1-2, with 7 bases that match TRBD1. V lost 5 bases, J lost 5 bases, and 5 bases stayed unmatched. CDR1 SGHAT and CDR2 FQNNGV come from the germline V gene. CDR3 size: 13 residues. CDR3 DNA sequence: TGTGCCAGCAGCCCGCGGGGACAGTATGGCTACACCTTC. Its protein is CASSPRGQYGYTF.

J is TRBJ1-1 and V is TRBV30, with no clear D. Deletions cut 0 bases from V and 0 bases from J, with 11 bases between. This CDR3 comprises 15 residues. Germline CDR1 and CDR2: GTSNPN and SVGIG (reference sequence). CDR3 bases: TGTGCCTGGAGTGTACAGAGGCAGTTGAACACTGAAGCTTTCTTT. Translating it yields CAWSVQRQLNTEAFF.

The gene calls are TRBV28 and TRBJ1-4, with D possibly being TRBD1 (6 bases). V shed 6 bases and J shed 7 bases, with 12 bases lying between them. CDR3 length: 13 amino acids. Germline CDR1 and CDR2: MDHEN and SYDVKM. The CDR3 spells CASRLTGSEKLFF. The CDR3 DNA sequence: TGTGCCAGCAGACTAACAGGGAGTGAAAAACTGTTTTTT.

This chain uses TRBV5-4 with TRBJ1-2, with 11 bases matching TRBD1. Germline trimming cut 4 bases from V and 10 bases from J; bases unmatched to any gene: 9. Germline assignment: CDR1 SGHNT and CDR2 YYREEE (reference sequence). This CDR3 comprises 14 residues. CDR3 sequence reads: CASSGRDRGSVYTF. The CDR3 coding sequence is TGTGCCAGCAGCGGCCGGGACAGGGGGTCGGTCTACACCTTC.

As regards this clone: At one boundary the junction diverges from the germline segment, which might be a read error. The chain links TRBV30 to TRBJ1-2; 10 positions match TRBD1. This CDR3 has 15 residues. Germline loops: CDR1 GTSNPN, CDR2 SVGIG (reference sequence). This CDR3 reads CAGRPRQGAVFGYTF. CDR3 DNA: TGTGCCGGGAGACCGCGACAGGGGGCGGTTTTTGGCTACACCTTC.

The chain joins TRBV19 to TRBJ2-3; the match to TRBD1 covers 8 bases. CDR3 size: 22 residues. Germline V gene lookup returns CDR1 LNHDA and CDR2 SQIVND (reference sequence). V shed 10 bases and J 5 bases; nucleotides not matched to a gene: 35. The CDR3 DNA follows: TGTGCCACTGATGACCCTGCCGGGACAGGTCTAGGGGGGAAGGGCGGGCGAGATACGCAGTATTTT. It specifies CATDDPAGTGLGGKGGRDTQYF.

This clone showed up just once. V usage is TRBV27 and J usage is TRBJ2-7; a weak D match, TRBD1 (5 bases). Between the trimmed V and J ends, which lost 1 base and 3 bases, there was a span of 16 bases. The CDR3 sequence is 16 residues long. From germline, CDR1 is MNHEY and CDR2 SMNVEV (reference sequence). In nucleotides, the CDR3 is TGTGCCAGCAGTTTATGGGGCCAGACATTACTCTACGAGCAGTACTTC. It codes for CASSLWGQTLLYEQYF.

The chain employs TRBV2 and TRBJ2-7, with TRBD1 matching over 8 bases. The CDR3 covers 14 residues. Germline V gives CDR1 SNHLY, CDR2 FYNNEI. V was clipped by 6 bases and J by 4 bases; unmatched bases: 8. This CDR3 reads CASRIQGALYEQYF. The CDR3 region has the DNA TGTGCCAGCAGGATCCAGGGGGCGCTTTACGAGCAGTACTTC.

CDR3 loop: CASSRGGQETQYF. The CDR3 bases are TGTGCCAGCAGTCGAGGGGGCCAAGAGACCCAGTACTTC. V and J are TRBV6-2 or TRBV6-3 and TRBJ2-5; perhaps TRBD1 as D (6 bases). The V end lost 5 bases, the J end lost 1 base, and 8 bases lay between the germline ends. Germline-derived CDR1 and CDR2 are MNHEY and SVGEGT. CDR3 length: 13 amino acids.